This entry lists 19 T cell receptor beta chains sequenced from one sample in a study. TCRdb re-called the 5' RACE reads through MiXCR, storing one row per CDR3 protein. The sample lists some 62,000 distinct CDR3 sequences, 25% to 35% occurring once. Input material: tumor-infiltrating naive CD4+ T cells sorted from the breast tumor. This sample's subset: naive CD4+ T cells, CD4+CD45RA+CD25-. These receptors were taken from a female donor with breast cancer.

This clonotype was found a few times. The genes are TRBV6-2 or TRBV6-3 and TRBJ2-2; 10 bases align to TRBD1. The CDR3 is 17 residues long. The germline V gene has CDR1 MNHEY and CDR2 SVGEGT. The V gene end was trimmed by 6 bases and the J gene end by 0 bases; junction bases not matched to a gene: 7. CDR3 sequence reads: CASRLQGQGANTGELFF. CDR3 DNA: TGTGCCAGCAGACTCCAAGGACAGGGGGCGAACACCGGGGAGCTGTTTTTT.

This clonotype was counted only a few times. CDR3 loop: CASSQALDPETQYF. The CDR3 bases are TGTGCCAGCAGCCAAGCACTAGACCCGGAGACCCAGTACTTC. The chain carries TRBV4-2 and TRBJ2-5, with D perhaps matching TRBD2 (5 bases). This CDR3 spans 14 amino acids. Trimming shortened V by 1 base and J by 5 bases, and 11 bases separated the two germline ends. Germline CDR1 reads LGHNA; CDR2 reads YNFKEQ.

This clonotype was observed at least ten times. The J gene is TRBJ2-3, the V gene TRBV7-2; D possibly corresponds to TRBD2 (6 bases). There are 17 residues in the CDR3. The germline CDR1 and CDR2 sequences are SGHTA and FQGNSA. V lost 1 base and J 0 bases, leaving 14 bases between the germline ends. The CDR3, as DNA: TGTGCCAGCAGCTTAGGGCGGGGCAGAACAAGCACAGATACGCAGTATTTT. This gives the protein CASSLGRGRTSTDTQYF.

This clonotype was counted many times. CDR3 DNA sequence: TGTGCCAGCAGTGTTTACAGGGATGAGACCCAGTACTTC. Translated, it gives CASSVYRDETQYF. The chain employs TRBV2 and TRBJ2-5; possibly TRBD1 for D (6 bases). CDR1 and CDR2 (germline): SNHLY, FYNNEI. V was trimmed by 4 bases and J by 5 bases, leaving 11 bases between them. The CDR3 is 13 amino acids.

J is TRBJ2-7 and V is TRBV7-6, with D perhaps matching TRBD1 (6 bases). The CDR3 consists of 14 residues. Germline V gene sequence: CDR1 SGHVS, CDR2 FNYEAQ. V shed 5 bases and J shed 2 bases, with 13 bases lying between them. Here the CDR3 DNA reads TGTGCCAGCAGCCCTCGTTCAGGGGCCTACGAGCAGTACTTC. This translates into CASSPRSGAYEQYF. Drawing the rest from reference TRBV7-6 and TRBJ2-7, the complete variable domain is GAGVSQSPRYKVTKRGQDVALRCDPISGHVSLYWYRQALGQGPEFLTYFNYEAQQDKSGLPNDRFSAERPEGSISTLTIQRTEQRDSAMYRCASSPRSGAYEQYFGPGTRLTVT.

This clonotype was seen a handful of times. The genes are TRBV10-1 and TRBJ1-1; D possibly corresponds to TRBD1 (5 bases). This CDR3 comprises 12 residues. Germline CDR1 reads WNHNN; CDR2 reads SYGVQD (reference sequence). Trimming shortened V by 6 bases and J by 9 bases, and 14 bases separated the two germline ends. The CDR3 here is CASSPGPDKAFF. The CDR3 DNA reads as TGCGCCAGCAGCCCGGGACCCGATAAAGCTTTCTTT.

This clonotype has more than one count but fewer than ten. This rearrangement joins TRBV12-3 or TRBV12-4 to TRBJ2-3; D is uncertain. This CDR3 comprises 11 residues. With 5 bases removed from V and 5 bases from J, the gap between germline ends came to 5 bases. The CDR3 region is CASSKGDTQYF. CDR3 nucleotides: TGTGCCAGCAGTAAGGGAGATACGCAGTATTTT.

This chain connects TRBV5-1 to TRBJ2-1, with 10 bases lining up with TRBD2. Germline V gene lookup returns CDR1 SGHRS and CDR2 YFSETQ. Unmatched junction bases numbered 8, after V lost 0 bases and J lost 5 bases. There are 17 residues in the CDR3. The CDR3 loop is CASSLGSLGLADNEQFF. DNA of the CDR3: TGCGCCAGCAGCTTGGGTTCGCTCGGACTAGCGGACAATGAGCAGTTCTTC.

This clonotype was observed many times. This rearrangement joins TRBV6-2 or TRBV6-3 to TRBJ1-1, with D possibly being TRBD1 (6 bases). From germline, CDR1 is MNHEY and CDR2 SVGEGT. The CDR3 sequence is 12 residues long. Trimming shortened V by 0 bases and J by 11 bases, and 10 bases separated the two germline ends. DNA of the CDR3: TGTGCCAGCAGTTACTCTAGGGGGAAGGCTTTCTTT. Its protein is CASSYSRGKAFF.

This chain links TRBV6-2 or TRBV6-3 with TRBJ2-7; D is undetermined. Germline loops: CDR1 MNHEY, CDR2 SVGEGT. Trimming pared 5 bases from V and 1 base from J, leaving 12 bases between. This CDR3 spans 14 amino acids. Here the CDR3 DNA reads TGTGCCAGCAGTCGGAACCATAATTCCTACGAGCAGTACTTC. Protein sequence: CASSRNHNSYEQYF.

This clonotype has more than one count but fewer than ten. The chain employs TRBV27 and TRBJ2-7; 9 nucleotides agree with TRBD1. Trimming took 4 bases from V and 1 from J; bases not matched to a gene: 8. Germline CDR1 reads MNHEY; CDR2 reads SMNVEV (reference sequence). CDR3 length: 16 residues. CDR3 protein: CASSSPGTGLSYEQYF. The CDR3 DNA follows: TGTGCCAGCAGTTCCCCCGGGACAGGGTTATCCTACGAGCAGTACTTC.

This chain links TRBV20-1 with TRBJ1-1; TRBD1 matches 8 bases. Germline V gene data show CDR1 as DFQATT and CDR2 as SNEGSKA (reference sequence). V was pared by 0 bases and J by 4 bases, with 7 bases of the junction left unmatched. The CDR3 covers 15 residues. CDR3 sequence: CSAREAQGAFTEAFF. The DNA for the CDR3 is TGCAGTGCTAGAGAAGCCCAGGGGGCTTTCACTGAAGCTTTCTTT.

J is TRBJ2-3 and V is TRBV20-1, with 12 positions matching TRBD2. This CDR3 spans 15 amino acids. CDR1 is DFQATT, CDR2 SNEGSKA, per germline (reference sequence). J was trimmed by 4 bases and V by 6 bases; bases with no gene match: 8. CDR3 sequence: CSAAPTSGSSDTQYF. The CDR3 nucleotides read TGCAGTGCCGCCCCGACTAGCGGGAGCTCAGATACGCAGTATTTT.

The sample holds a few counts of this clonotype. The chain employs TRBV5-1 and TRBJ2-7; D is possibly TRBD2 (6 bases). There are 15 residues in the CDR3. Germline V lookup: CDR1 SGHRS, CDR2 YFSETQ. Trimming took 4 bases from V and 1 from J, leaving 15 bases between them. CDR3 nucleotide sequence: TGCGCCAGCAGCGCCACGGGACTTAAATCCTACGAGCAGTACTTC. This translates into CASSATGLKSYEQYF. The complete variable domain, with remaining parts taken from reference TRBV5-1 and TRBJ2-7, reads KAGVTQTPRYLIKTRGQQVTLSCSPISGHRSVSWYQQTPGQGLQFLFEYFSETQRNKGNFPGRFSGRQFSNSRSEMNVSTLELGDSALYLCASSATGLKSYEQYFGPGTRLTVT.

The chain is built from TRBV2 and TRBJ2-1; 12 nucleotides match TRBD2. CDR3 size: 15 residues. The germline V gene encodes CDR1 SNHLY and CDR2 FYNNEI. After removal of 6 bases from V and 9 bases from J, the junction contained 9 bases not matched to a gene. As DNA, the CDR3 is TGTGCCAGCAGAGCTAGCGGGGGGGCTTTAGGTGAGCAGTTCTTC. This gives the protein CASRASGGALGEQFF.

The table lists this clonotype with a few counts. V gene TRBV11-2 combines with J gene TRBJ2-5; D is perhaps TRBD1 or TRBD2 (5 bases each). Germline assignment: CDR1 SGHAT and CDR2 FQNNGV. CDR3 length: 15 amino acids. Trimming pared 1 base from V and 2 bases from J, leaving 11 bases between. The CDR3 DNA sequence: TGTGCCAGCAGCTTAGGTACGGGACCACAAGAGACCCAGTACTTC. Translation gives CASSLGTGPQETQYF.

This clonotype was counted at least ten times. CDR3 protein: CASTQDPSGGGEQFF. CDR3 in DNA: TGTGCCAGCACCCAGGATCCTAGCGGGGGAGGTGAGCAGTTCTTC. This chain joins TRBV12-3 or TRBV12-4 and TRBJ2-1; TRBD2 matches 10 bases. The J segment lost 9 bases and the V segment lost 7 bases, leaving 12 bases of the junction unmatched. This CDR3 is built from 15 residues.

This clonotype was observed a handful of times. One end of the junction is discordant with germline, which a read error may explain. This chain links TRBV4-2 with TRBJ2-1, with D tentatively TRBD2 (6 bases). The CDR3 covers 14 residues. Germline loops: CDR1 LGHNA, CDR2 YNFKEQ. This CDR3 reads CAGSQDALANEQFF. CDR3 sequence (DNA): TGTGCCGGCAGCCAAGACGCACTAGCCAATGAGCAGTTCTTC.

The chain's CDR3 is CASSLLGSDEQFF. In DNA form, the CDR3 reads TGTGCCAGCAGCTTACTTGGGTCTGATGAGCAGTTCTTC. This rearrangement joins TRBV7-9 to TRBJ2-1; D unclear. The ends were cut back, 2 bases at V and 8 bases at J, with 10 bases in the middle. The CDR3 is made up of 13 amino acids. Germline lookup yields CDR1 SEHNR and CDR2 FQNEAQ (reference sequence).